This T cell receptor beta chain was sequenced in a study of identical twins. This clonotype has only a few counts. TCRdb processed the 5' RACE reads anew with MiXCR; each CDR3 protein has one entry. The table shows some 570,000 distinct CDR3 sequences, with under 25% occurring only once. The CDR3 runs 11 residues. CDR1 DFQATT and CDR2 SNEGSKA come from the germline V gene (reference sequence). Trimming took 6 bases from V and 1 from J, leaving 7 bases between them. These data were likewise used in another study, on yellow fever vaccine responses in identical twins.

The TCR sequence derives from a woman aged 18-29 years in good health. V and J are TRBV20-1 and TRBJ2-7; D is ambiguous. The sequencing sample was made of CD4+ T cells sorted from blood. DNA for the CDR3: TGCAGTGCAACAAATTCCTACGAGCAGTACGTC. Translating it yields CSATNSYEQYV.